Described below is a single T cell receptor beta chain sequence and its context. The record originates from a study of blood T cell repertoires in COVID-19. The CDR3 is 14 residues long. With V trimmed by 4 bases and J by 7 bases, 4 bases remained unmatched. The germline V gene has CDR1 MDHEN and CDR2 SYDVKM. Enrollment of patients from Seattle took place during active infection, with longitudinal follow-up. Method: immunoSEQ multiplex PCR; TCRdb's copy keeps in-frame clones and lacks some. The data show roughly 30,000 clones, with around 94% seen just once and around 0.86% held by the top ten. The chain has TRBV28 and TRBJ1-4, with 9 nucleotides matching TRBD1. The clonotype was recovered from a woman aged 70-85 years with COVID-19, enrolled during active disease. The sequencing sample was made of peripheral blood. The CDR3 bases are TGTGCCAGCAGTTCGGGACAGGGAGGTGAAAAACTGTTTTTT. Its translation: CASSSGQGGEKLFF.